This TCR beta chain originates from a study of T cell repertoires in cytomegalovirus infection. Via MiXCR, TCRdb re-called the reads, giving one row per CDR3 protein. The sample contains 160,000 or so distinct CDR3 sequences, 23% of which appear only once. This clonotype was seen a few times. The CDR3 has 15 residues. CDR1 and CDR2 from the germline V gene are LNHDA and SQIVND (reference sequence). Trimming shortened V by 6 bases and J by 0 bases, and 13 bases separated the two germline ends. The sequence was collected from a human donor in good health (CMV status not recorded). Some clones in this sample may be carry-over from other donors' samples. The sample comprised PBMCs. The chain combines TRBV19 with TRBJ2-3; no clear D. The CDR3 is CASSGRILSTDTQYF. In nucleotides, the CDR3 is TGTGCCAGTAGCGGACGGATCCTTAGCACAGATACGCAGTATTTT.